The 17 T cell receptor beta chains listed next were all sequenced from one sample in a study of T cells in Graves' hyperthyroidism and ophthalmopathy. Amplified TCR beta CDR3 regions came from RNA transcripts. HTBI primers were used for first-round RT-PCR of the TCR CDR3. TCRdb itself ran the multiplex PCR reads through MiXCR, one entry per CDR3 protein. The data contain about 420,000 distinct CDR3 sequences, approximately 15% of them singletons. Sample: blood. The receptor source for this set is a woman under 30 with Graves' hyperthyroidism.

In its sample, this clonotype was seen many times. CDR3 protein: CASSYSDSTEAFF. The DNA for the CDR3 is TGTGCCAGCAGTTACTCGGACAGCACTGAAGCTTTCTTT. The rearrangement links TRBV6-6 to TRBJ1-1; possibly TRBD1 for D (6 bases). Germline lookup yields CDR1 MNHNY and CDR2 SVGAGI (reference sequence). The V end lost 0 bases, the J end lost 4 bases, and 6 bases lay between the germline ends. CDR3 length: 13 residues.

In its sample, this clonotype was seen many times. This chain connects TRBV7-3 to TRBJ1-1; the D gene is possibly TRBD1 (5 bases). The germline gives CDR1 SGHTA, CDR2 FQGTGA. The CDR3 length is 14 residues. V was shortened by 4 bases and J by 4 bases, with 13 bases between the two germline ends. In DNA, the CDR3 is TGTGCCAGCAGCTCCCAGGGCTACGGCACTGAAGCTTTCTTT. Its translation is CASSSQGYGTEAFF.

This clonotype was observed a few times. V is TRBV11-2 and J is TRBJ2-3, with 10 bases aligning to TRBD1. This CDR3 comprises 17 residues. Germline V gene data show CDR1 as SGHAT and CDR2 as FQNNGV. The ends lost 4 bases at V and 1 base at J; junction bases unmatched: 8. CDR3 region: CASSYMGQGKGTDTQYF. The CDR3 DNA reads as TGTGCCAGCAGCTACATGGGACAGGGGAAAGGCACAGATACGCAGTATTTT.

The sample holds many counts of this clonotype. The chain couples TRBV11-3 to TRBJ1-1; the D gene is possibly TRBD1 (5 bases). The germline CDR1 and CDR2 sequences are SGHNT and YENEEA. This CDR3 region has 13 residues. Trimming pared 5 bases from V and 6 bases from J, leaving 13 bases between. CDR3 in amino acids: CASSLSRVSEAFF. The CDR3 DNA reads TGTGCCAGCAGCCTGTCCAGGGTGTCTGAAGCTTTCTTT.

This clonotype turned up a few times. A much larger clone lies a single base off, so this may be a read error. The V gene is TRBV11-3, the J gene TRBJ2-3; no reliable D call. Germline V gives CDR1 SGHNT, CDR2 YENEEA. There are 15 residues in the CDR3. This chain's CDR3 is CVSSSGPSRTDTQYF. CDR3 in DNA: TGTGTCAGCAGCTCCGGCCCATCTCGCACAGATACGCAGTATTTT.

Note on this clonotype: A much larger clone is a single base away; this may be a read error. CDR3 protein: CTSSSMGSFSFTDTQYF. The CDR3 DNA follows: TGTACCAGCAGCTCTATGGGAAGCTTTTCCTTCACAGATACGCAGTATTTT. The chain uses TRBV7-9 and TRBJ2-3; D call uncertain. CDR3 size: 17 residues. CDR1 SEHNR and CDR2 FQNEAQ come from the germline V gene (reference sequence).

This clonotype was counted many times. This chain uses TRBV11-2 with TRBJ2-7; D gene ambiguous. The CDR3 covers 14 residues. Between the trimmed V and J ends, which lost 3 bases and 2 bases, there was a span of 11 bases. CDR1 SGHAT and CDR2 FQNNGV come from the germline V gene. The CDR3 protein is CASSFSGPTYEQYF. The CDR3 bases are TGTGCCAGCAGCTTTTCGGGTCCAACCTACGAGCAGTACTTC.

At least ten counts were recorded for this clonotype. The chain recombines TRBV5-1 with TRBJ2-7, with 8 bases aligning to TRBD1. V lost 1 base, J lost 6 bases, and 12 bases stayed unmatched. The CDR3 extends over 16 amino acids. Germline values: CDR1 SGHRS, CDR2 YFSETQ. This CDR3 reads CASSLRSGGASGEQYF. The CDR3 DNA reads as TGCGCCAGCAGCTTGCGGTCAGGGGGCGCGTCGGGCGAGCAGTACTTC.

This clonotype was seen a handful of times. It may be a read error: a sequence one base away is much more abundant. The CDR3 does not end in the conserved phenylalanine or tryptophan, so this is likely a read error. The chain links TRBV20-1 to TRBJ1-2, with no clear D. The ends were cut back, 4 bases at V and 0 bases at J, with 12 bases in the middle. The germline gives CDR1 DFQATT, CDR2 SNEGSKA (reference sequence). The CDR3 length is 14 residues. The CDR3 is CSAIGVPANYGYTL. CDR3 DNA: TGCAGTGCTATAGGCGTTCCAGCTAACTATGGCTACACCCTC.

This clonotype occurred a few times. A junction end diverges from the germline sequence, so it may reflect a read error. This chain connects TRBV10-1 to TRBJ2-2; TRBD2 is a possible D gene (5 bases). The CDR3 length is 13 residues. Per the germline V gene, CDR1 is WNHNN and CDR2 is SYGVQD (reference sequence). CDR3 sequence: CASSTLETGELSF. The CDR3 DNA follows: TGCGCCAGCAGTACACTAGAGACCGGGGAGCTGTCTTTT.

This clonotype was counted between two and nine times. The J gene is TRBJ2-7, the V gene TRBV7-2; TRBD1 matches 7 bases. Per the germline V gene, CDR1 is SGHTA and CDR2 is FQGNSA. The CDR3 runs 15 residues. The V gene end was trimmed by 2 bases and the J gene end by 2 bases; junction bases not matched to a gene: 6. The CDR3 is CASSLRGTVPYEQYF. DNA for the CDR3: TGTGCCAGCAGCTTACGTGGGACAGTCCCCTACGAGCAGTACTTC.

Only a few counts were recorded for this clonotype. The rearrangement joins TRBV20-1 to TRBJ1-4; D might be TRBD1 (5 bases). The CDR3 sequence is 13 residues long. The V and J ends lost 7 bases and 3 bases respectively, with 12 bases between them. Germline CDR1 DFQATT, CDR2 SNEGSKA (reference sequence). The CDR3 reads CSVCGDPNEKLFF. The CDR3 DNA is TGCAGTGTGTGTGGGGACCCTAATGAAAAACTGTTTTTT.

The sample holds a few counts of this clonotype. This rearrangement joins TRBV27 to TRBJ2-7; possible D gene TRBD1, 6 bases. CDR3 size: 14 residues. V lost 7 bases and J 3 bases, leaving 16 bases between the germline ends. From germline, CDR1 is MNHEY and CDR2 SMNVEV (reference sequence). The chain's CDR3 is CASTPLSRGYEQYF. The CDR3 nucleotides are TGTGCCAGCACCCCTCTTTCCAGGGGCTACGAGCAGTACTTC.

A few counts support this clonotype. The chain uses TRBV5-6 and TRBJ1-1; a possible D gene is TRBD1 (5 bases). Germline loops: CDR1 SGHDT, CDR2 YYEEEE. The ends were cut back, 2 bases at V and 1 base at J, with 15 bases in the middle. The CDR3 covers 16 residues. The CDR3 nucleotides read TGTGCCAGCAGCTTAGGGGCGGGGCAGTCGAACACTGAAGCTTTCTTT. It specifies CASSLGAGQSNTEAFF.

V usage is TRBV5-1 and J usage is TRBJ1-4, with a possible D match to TRBD1 (6 bases). The CDR3 is made up of 19 amino acids. Germline CDR1 is SGHRS and CDR2 is YFSETQ. V was shortened by 0 bases and J by 3 bases, with 21 bases between the two germline ends. DNA of the CDR3: TGCGCCAGCAGCTTGGCGCCTATGATTGGACAGCCAGCTAATGAAAAACTGTTTTTT. The encoded protein is CASSLAPMIGQPANEKLFF.

This clonotype occurred a few times. This chain joins TRBV24-1 and TRBJ2-5; the D is unclear. Per germline, CDR1 KGHDR and CDR2 SFDVKD. The CDR3 has 13 residues. The V end lost 0 bases, the J end lost 11 bases, and 12 bases lay between the germline ends. The CDR3 region has the DNA TGTGCCACCAGTGATTTGCAACCAGGACCGCAGTACTTC. It codes for CATSDLQPGPQYF.

The chain combines TRBV28 with TRBJ2-2; D gene ambiguous. V was trimmed by 5 bases and J by 3 bases, leaving 16 bases between them. CDR1 and CDR2 from the germline V gene are MDHEN and SYDVKM. The CDR3 has 16 residues. In DNA, the CDR3 is TGTGCCAGCAGTCAGTCTGAGGCCGGCTACACCGGGGAGCTGTTTTTT. This codes for CASSQSEAGYTGELFF.